This T cell receptor (beta chain) derives from a study of CD8+CD57+ T cells in acquired aplastic anemia listed by TCRdb under 2018. With regard to the full study: On average, sorted CD4+ and CD8+ cells yielded 3.2 ug of extracted DNA, with a range of about 0.17 to 27.4 ug. CD8+CD57+ expansion was defined as a frequency above the mean frequency observed in healthy subjects. Summary of the overall study and its limitations: Some 30 CD8+ CDR3 sequences were found to be shared between patients and controls, but these sequences appeared to be highly expressed in patients and within the immunodominant clones of the patients. CD8+ Simpson's diversity did not differ significantly between patients and healthy controls (P=0.060).

Turning to this clonotype: This receptor's antigen is unknown. Since a much larger clone is just one base distant, this may be a read error.

The patients picked for sequencing were ones in whom flow cytometry had shown an expansion of CD8+CD57+ cells. All patients had severe acquired aplastic anemia diagnosed by International Study of Aplastic Anemia and Agranulocytosis and Camitta criteria. At the time blood was sampled, none of the patients had received any therapy. In the study, sorted CD4+ and CD8+ blood T cells from patients with severe aplastic anemia and from healthy subjects underwent deep sequencing of TCR repertoires. Patients were enrolled in the USA under clinicaltrials.gov protocols 00001620, 01623167, 00001397, 00071045, 00081523 and 00961064. Ficoll-Paque density gradient centrifugation was used to isolate peripheral blood mononuclear cells. Before DNA extraction, CD4+ and CD8+ T cells were sorted with FACS or magnetic beads. TCR beta VDJ combination and CDR3 sequence profiling used genomic DNA as the template. An Illumina HiSeq 2000 was the platform used for TCR repertoire sequencing. The paper's processing steps were these. TRBV/TRBJ rearrangement plots, CDR3 size and DJ length profiles, and Simpson's diversity index were used to evaluate the repertoires. Whichever DNA sequence was most abundant in the deep sequencing data was defined as the immunodominant clone. CDR3 amino acid sequences were checked for sharing across subjects and were also compared against the VDJdb database and published repertoires. TCRdb redid the processing of the public reads, applying fastp at Q25 and MiXCR, and retained in-frame beta chains. Under each unique CDR3 protein, matching rows form one entry showing the most common genes and DNA. The V and J calls and clone size come from TCRdb's table, not from the authors' own analysis. This sample gives 450,000 to 600,000 distinct CDR3 sequences in total; more than 25% of them show up just once. Approximately 0.82% of the sample is taken by the ten largest.

From cysteine to phenylalanine, the CDR3 is 14 amino acids long. The DNA shown is the 42-base CDR3, in frame from base 1. In the germline V gene, CDR1 corresponds to SNHLY and CDR2 to FYNNEI. The clonotype comes from a human donor with aplastic anemia. The chain employs TRBV2 and TRBJ1-3; TRBD1 is a weak D gene call, 5 bases matching. The sequenced sample was sorted CD4+, CD8+, or CD8+CD57+ T cells (not recorded which) from PBMCs. For the CDR3, the sequence is CASSEWGVGSTIYF. The DNA is as follows: TGTGCCAGCAGTGAATGGGGGGTTGGAAGCACCATATATTTT.